One sample yielded the 2 T cell receptor beta chains listed below, sequenced in a study of shared clonotypes between healthy human individuals. Naive CD8 cells lacked CD45RO and underwent positive selection for CCR7, leaving out terminally differentiated effector memory CD45RA+ cells. Sequencing was performed with immunoSEQ multiplex PCR; in TCRdb, only in-frame clones are kept and a portion is missing. The sample yields hundreds of thousands of clones, around 96% seen once. The sample consisted of naive CD8+ T cells sorted from blood. Receptors originate from a woman in her thirties in good health.

This clone was counted once. This rearrangement joins TRBV21-1 to TRBJ1-1; the table gives TRBD1 as D, unverified against the DNA. TRBV21-1 is reported as a pseudogene. This CDR3 region has 16 residues. The CDR3 bases are TGTGCCAGCAGCAAGGACCGGACAGGGTGGCGCACTGAAGCTTTCTTT. Protein sequence: CASSKDRTGWRTEAFF.

This chain uses TRBV9 with TRBJ1-3, with 7 nucleotides matching TRBD1. This CDR3 is built from 15 residues. After removal of 4 bases from V and 0 bases from J, the junction contained 4 bases not matched to a gene. The germline V gene has CDR1 SGDLS and CDR2 YYNGEE. Written as DNA, the CDR3 is TGTGCCAGCAGCCCCTGGGACAGCTCTGGAAACACCATATATTTT. Protein sequence: CASSPWDSSGNTIYF.